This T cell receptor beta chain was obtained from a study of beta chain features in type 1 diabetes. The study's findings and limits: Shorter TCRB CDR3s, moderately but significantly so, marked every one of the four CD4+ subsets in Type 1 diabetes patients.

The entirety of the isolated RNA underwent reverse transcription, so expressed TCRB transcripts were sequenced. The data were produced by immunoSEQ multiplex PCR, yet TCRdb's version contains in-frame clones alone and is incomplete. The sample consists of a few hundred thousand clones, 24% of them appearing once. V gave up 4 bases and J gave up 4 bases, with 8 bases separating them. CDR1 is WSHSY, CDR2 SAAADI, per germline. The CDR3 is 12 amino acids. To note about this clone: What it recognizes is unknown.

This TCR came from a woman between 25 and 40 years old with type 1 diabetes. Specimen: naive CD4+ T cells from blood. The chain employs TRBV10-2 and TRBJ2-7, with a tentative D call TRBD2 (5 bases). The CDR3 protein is CASSVTTYEQYF. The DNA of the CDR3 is TGCGCCAGCAGTGTGACTACTTACGAGCAGTACTTC.